This T cell receptor (beta chain) was observed in a study of shared clonotypes between healthy human individuals (dated by TCRdb to 2019 to 2021). Some background on the complete study: The cohort included three men and a couple of women between 18 and 49 years of age. Each donor's leukapheresis produced roughly between roughly 0.85 and 9.5 billion PBMCs. Different laboratories and diverse techniques were used to prepare libraries and sequence TCR repertoires, to increase sequencing depth and limit assay-specific biases. For each donor, three plates each were used for CD4 naive and CD4 memory, two plates were used for CD8 naive, and one plate was used for CD8 memory. Blood TCR repertoires of roughly five healthy adults were deeply sequenced to estimate repertoire size and the extent of clonotype sharing between individuals. Overall study outcomes, separate from this receptor: The small number of donors limited the genetic and exposure-history diversity represented. Based on pairwise subsampling, the degree of clonotype sharing among donors was expected to be affected by sequencing depth. Sampling was limited to blood, and TCR repertoires in tissue likely differ from TCR repertoires in blood. Incomplete sequencing was indicated by rarefaction of sorted-subset datasets, despite the large sequencing depth. Sharing across a few donors was observed for around 5% of naive CD4, less than 4% of naive CD8, over 2% of memory CD4, and about 0.4% of memory CD8 clonotypes. Compared with non-shared clonotypes, the clonotypes found in all four sorted-subset donors had higher generation probabilities. Larger estimated clonotype richness was generally found for naive subsets than for memory subsets.

Using the deep immunoSEQ assay, multiplex PCR amplified TCR CDR3 regions from genomic DNA. For each cell subset, the extracted genomic DNA was distributed evenly across all wells of several immunoSEQ 96-well plates, and each plate served as one replicate. Each replicate PCR for sorted subsets received about 180 ng genomic DNA, equal to about 30,000 T cell genomes. Purified libraries were quantified with a Qubit 3.0 fluorometer, sized on a Bioanalyzer 2100, and re-quantified with the KAPA Library Quantification kit. A separate single-read 150-cycle Illumina NextSeq 550 flow cell was used to sequence each immunoSEQ 96-well plate. Per the source publication's procedure: Because only junctional sequences without quality scores were contained in the immunoSEQ output, filtering matching that applied to full-length reads could not be performed. To assign V/J genes and CDR3, sequences were annotated using PyIR, a Python wrapper for IgBLAST v1.9, with IMGT germline references. Reads with weak V/J assignments (E-value above 1e-6), missing CDR3, stop codons, out-of-frame junctions, or ambiguous translated residues were removed. V3J clonotypes were defined as sequences sharing an identical inferred V gene, J gene, and CDR3 amino acid sequence. Percentage overlap between repertoires was computed as shared unique clonotypes divided by the size of the smaller repertoire. Repertoire richness was assessed with RTK rarefaction, the Chao1 estimator, and Recon v2.1 estimates of unobserved clonotypes. Generation probabilities were computed with OLGA for all TCRbeta clonotypes obtained by the gDNA method from several donors. TCRdb retrieved this table from immuneACCESS and kept in-frame rearrangements only. Not all clones are present; in checked studies, unresolved V genes account for under half, and no reason is known for the remainder. That table supplies the V and J calls and clone size; D and trimming were determined from the DNA. In all, the sample holds about 2.3 million clones, and 90% to 95% of those were seen once. Approximately 0.4% of the sample is in the top ten clones.

The donors were healthy, HIV-negative adults with no recently reported acute infections or vaccinations. Only Caucasian adults living in Nashville, Tennessee, USA were represented among the donors. CD4+ T cells were enriched by magnetic negative selection, after which naive cells were positively selected on CD45RA and the negative fraction was taken as the memory subset. Blood was collected by leukapheresis, and PBMCs were isolated by Ficoll-Histopaque density gradient centrifugation and then cryopreserved in liquid nitrogen vapor phase. Analytical flow cytometry was used to check the purity and quantity of each magnetically sorted T cell population. Genomic DNA was isolated from each sorted fraction and quantified by UV absorbance on a Nanodrop 2000c. Concerning this clone itself: Its antigen target is currently unknown. No base quality information exists; no much larger clone differs at one position.

The germline V gene provides CDR1 ENHRY and CDR2 SYGVKD. Including the terminal cysteine and phenylalanine, the CDR3 comprises 12 residues. The sequence is cut down to CDR3 DNA, 36 bases in frame from base 1. Trimming accounts for 4 bases at V and 8 bases at J, while the number of junction bases matched to no gene is 3. The V and J genes are TRBV10-3 and TRBJ1-1, with 8 bases matching TRBD1. Specimen: naive CD4+ T cells from PBMCs. What this sample's cell subset or site label stands for: CD45RA+ positively selected. This sequence originates from a man aged 18 to 30 in good health. Some clones in this sample may be carry-over from other donors' samples. The CDR3 here reads CAISVGTGEAFF. At the DNA level, the sequence is TGTGCCATCAGTGTCGGGACAGGAGAAGCTTTCTTT.